Below, 27 T cell receptor beta chains from the same sample are listed, as sequenced in a study of T-cell reconstitution after alpha-beta-depleted transplantation in children. Library preparation (for TCRbeta) was performed with unique molecular identifiers. MiXCR was run by TCRdb on the PCR reads, yielding one entry per CDR3 protein. The data show roughly 310,000 distinct CDR3 sequences, with 20% to 30% seen just once and about 10% held by the top ten. The starting material was PBMCs, mostly from graft donor cells, obtained 180 days after TCRalphabeta/CD19-depleted stem cell transplant. The receptor source for this set is a male patient between 10 and 17 years old who had a stem cell transplant for acute lymphoblastic leukemia, so the T cells may come from the graft donor.

Only a few counts were recorded for this clonotype. This chain connects TRBV2 to TRBJ2-1; 14 bases fit TRBD2. Germline V gene lookup returns CDR1 SNHLY and CDR2 FYNNEI. J gave up 12 bases and V 4 bases, and 8 bases lay outside the gene matches. The CDR3 extends over 15 amino acids. The CDR3 protein is CASSVKGLAGERQFF. The DNA for the CDR3 is TGTGCCAGCAGTGTCAAGGGACTAGCGGGAGAAAGGCAGTTCTTC.

V and J are TRBV20-1 and TRBJ1-5; tentatively, D is TRBD1 (5 bases). Germline CDR1 and CDR2: DFQATT and SNEGSKA (reference sequence). V was shortened by 1 base and J by 6 bases, with 16 bases between the two germline ends. CDR3 length: 15 amino acids. CDR3 sequence: CSARVDTYRGQPQHF. The CDR3 DNA follows: TGCAGTGCTAGAGTGGACACTTACCGAGGTCAGCCCCAGCATTTT.

This clonotype was recorded many times. A read error may account for a junction end that differs from germline. The rearrangement links TRBV12-3 or TRBV12-4 to TRBJ2-5, with D tentatively TRBD2 (5 bases). This CDR3 has 14 residues. This chain's CDR3 is CASSLGGSQETQYF. The DNA of the CDR3 is TGTGCCAGCAGCTTAGGAGGCAGTCAAGAGACCCAGTACTTC.

This clonotype was seen more than once but under ten times. The V call is TRBV4-1, the J call TRBJ1-5; TRBD1 matches 10 bases. CDR1 is MGHRA, CDR2 YSYEKL, per germline. CDR3 length: 16 amino acids. V shed 0 bases, J shed 7 bases, and the junction held 6 bases outside the gene matches. CDR3 sequence (DNA): TGCGCCAGCAGCCAAGATGGGGGACAGGGGTCCCAGCCCCAGCATTTT. Its protein product is CASSQDGGQGSQPQHF.

The chain uses TRBV4-1 and TRBJ2-1; D unclear. Trimming pared 0 bases from V and 1 base from J, leaving 4 bases between. The CDR3 runs to 14 residues. The germline gives CDR1 MGHRA, CDR2 YSYEKL. DNA of the CDR3: TGCGCCAGCAGCCAAGATCCGTCCTACAATGAGCAGTTCTTC. It encodes CASSQDPSYNEQFF.

At least ten counts were recorded for this clonotype. The chain links TRBV5-1 to TRBJ2-1; D is unclear. The V gene lost 4 bases and the J gene lost 0 bases, with 14 bases spanning the gap. The CDR3 sequence is 16 residues long. Germline CDR1 is SGHRS and CDR2 is YFSETQ. Here the CDR3 reads CASSPDVQSSYNEQFF. DNA for the CDR3: TGCGCCAGCAGCCCGGATGTCCAAAGCTCCTACAATGAGCAGTTCTTC.

The table lists this clonotype with a few counts. The junction and the germline gene differ at one end; a read error may be behind it. The gene calls are TRBV4-2 and TRBJ1-2; D gene unclear. Germline V gene lookup returns CDR1 LGHNA and CDR2 YNFKEQ. This CDR3 spans 11 amino acids. CDR3 DNA sequence: TGTGCCAGCAGCCCTTCAATCTCGATGTACTTC. Translated: CASSPSISMYF.

The gene calls are TRBV25-1 and TRBJ2-2; D unresolved. This CDR3 comprises 12 residues. The V end lost 1 base, the J end lost 6 bases, and 3 bases lay between the germline ends. CDR1 is MGHDK and CDR2 is SYGVNS in the germline V gene. CDR3 residues: CASSEWAGELFF. The CDR3 DNA is TGTGCCAGCAGTGAATGGGCCGGGGAGCTGTTTTTT.

This sequence joins TRBV6-1 and TRBJ2-5; TRBD1 matches 7 bases. The length of the CDR3 is 16 residues. The germline CDR1 and CDR2 sequences are MNHNS and SASEGT. V gave up 10 bases and J gave up 3 bases; unmatched junction bases: 17. CDR3 DNA sequence: TGTGCCACCAGACTTCCCGACAGGGTTTGGGAAGAGACCCAGTACTTC. This sequence encodes CATRLPDRVWEETQYF.

This clonotype came up a few times. This sequence joins TRBV5-1 and TRBJ1-6; maybe TRBD1 (6 bases). CDR1 is SGHRS, CDR2 YFSETQ, per germline. The CDR3 is 17 amino acids. The V end was cut by 4 bases, the J end by 9 bases, with 23 bases between. CDR3 residues: CASSVPSDWGAASPLHF. CDR3 DNA sequence: TGCGCCAGCAGCGTCCCTTCTGACTGGGGGGCCGCTTCACCCCTCCACTTT. The entire variable domain, with the rest obtained from reference TRBV5-1 and TRBJ1-6, is as follows: KAGVTQTPRYLIKTRGQQVTLSCSPISGHRSVSWYQQTPGQGLQFLFEYFSETQRNKGNFPGRFSGRQFSNSRSEMNVSTLELGDSALYLCASSVPSDWGAASPLHFGNGTRLTVT.

The chain uses TRBV10-3 and TRBJ1-1; no definite D call. The CDR3 runs 12 residues. CDR1 and CDR2 from the germline V gene are ENHRY and SYGVKD. Trimming took 5 bases from V and 7 from J, leaving 11 bases between them. As DNA, the CDR3 is TGTGCCATCAGTTCAACAGCGGGTGAAGCTTTCTTT. Its protein is CAISSTAGEAFF.

The rearrangement links TRBV4-1 to TRBJ1-5; D uncertain. Deletions cut 0 bases from V and 5 bases from J, with 11 bases between. In germline, CDR1 is MGHRA, CDR2 YSYEKL. This CDR3 comprises 15 residues. In nucleotides, the CDR3 is TGCGCCAGCAGCCAAGATCGTATGGCTTATCAGCCCCAGCATTTT. The encoded protein is CASSQDRMAYQPQHF.

This rearrangement joins TRBV24-1 to TRBJ1-1; D remains ambiguous. The V gene lost 1 base and the J gene lost 11 bases, with 10 bases spanning the gap. CDR1 and CDR2 from the germline V gene are KGHDR and SFDVKD. This CDR3 spans 12 amino acids. CDR3 sequence: CATSDFSGAAFF. For the CDR3, the DNA is TGTGCCACCAGTGATTTTTCGGGCGCGGCTTTCTTT.

The chain uses TRBV7-9 and TRBJ1-6; 7 nucleotides line up with TRBD1. This CDR3 contains 17 residues. Germline lookup yields CDR1 SEHNR and CDR2 FQNEAQ (reference sequence). The V and J ends lost 5 bases and 0 bases, in that order; junction bases with no gene match: 7. The CDR3 region is CASSADRFPSYNSPLHF. The CDR3 nucleotides read TGTGCCAGCAGCGCGGACAGGTTTCCCTCCTATAATTCACCCCTCCACTTT.

This clonotype showed up just a few times. The chain joins TRBV20-1 to TRBJ1-2; the D gene is possibly TRBD1 (5 bases). Germline V lookup: CDR1 DFQATT, CDR2 SNEGSKA (reference sequence). V lost 1 base to trimming and J lost 1 base, with 10 bases between them. This CDR3 has 14 amino acids. CDR3 sequence reads: CSARAGTVNYGYTF. The CDR3 DNA sequence: TGCAGTGCTAGAGCCGGGACGGTTAACTATGGCTACACCTTC.

V and J are TRBV29-1 and TRBJ2-1; TRBD2 matches at 8 bases. This CDR3 is 12 amino acids long. Losses at the gene ends were 8 bases for V and 8 bases for J; bases not matched to a gene: 8. The germline V gene has CDR1 SQVTM and CDR2 ANQGSEA. The CDR3 nucleotides are TGCAGCCACAGCGGGAGAGTATATGAGCAGTTCTTC. Translation: CSHSGRVYEQFF.

The rearrangement uses TRBV5-5 and TRBJ2-7, with D perhaps TRBD1 (6 bases). V was pared by 4 bases and J by 3 bases, with 17 bases between. Per the germline V gene, CDR1 is SGHKS and CDR2 is YYEKEE (reference sequence). The CDR3 has 15 amino acids. The CDR3 DNA follows: TGTGCCAGCAGCCGTGGGGCCAGGGGAAACTACGAGCAGTACTTC. Protein: CASSRGARGNYEQYF.

This clonotype was recorded a few times. CDR3 in amino acids: CSANSVPGQGTKTSGGVWGEQFF. CDR3 nucleotides: TGCAGTGCTAATTCCGTCCCGGGACAGGGAACGAAGACTAGCGGGGGAGTGTGGGGTGAGCAGTTCTTC. V gene TRBV20-1 combines with J gene TRBJ2-1; TRBD2 aligns across 12 bases. CDR1 DFQATT and CDR2 SNEGSKA come from the germline V gene (reference sequence). The CDR3 has 23 residues. V lost 4 bases and J lost 9; bases outside the gene matches: 34.

This chain joins TRBV7-2 and TRBJ2-7; D might be TRBD1 (7 bases). Germline V lookup: CDR1 SGHTA, CDR2 FQGNSA. The CDR3 sequence is 14 residues long. The ends were cut back, 5 bases at V and 5 bases at J, with 16 bases in the middle. CDR3 DNA sequence: TGTGCCAGCAGCCGGGGCGGGACAGCCCACGAGCAGTACTTC. Its protein product is CASSRGGTAHEQYF.

V gene TRBV20-1 combines with J gene TRBJ1-5; D not resolved. Germline V lookup: CDR1 DFQATT, CDR2 SNEGSKA (reference sequence). The CDR3 is 16 residues long. Trimming shortened V by 0 bases and J by 0 bases, and 12 bases separated the two germline ends. The CDR3 DNA reads TGCAGTGCTAGAGAGGCCAGCTACTATAGCAATCAGCCCCAGCATTTT. Its protein is CSAREASYYSNQPQHF.

The gene calls are TRBV15 and TRBJ2-7, with D tentatively TRBD1 (6 bases). This CDR3 is built from 14 residues. Trimming removed 2 bases from V and 6 bases from J, with 14 bases in between. Germline CDR1 and CDR2: LNHNV and YYDKDF (reference sequence). The CDR3 DNA sequence: TGTGCCACCAGCAGACAGGGACGACAGGCCGAGCAGTACTTC. It specifies CATSRQGRQAEQYF.

This clonotype came up a few times. The V and J genes are TRBV12-5 and TRBJ2-7; maybe TRBD1 (6 bases). Trimming removed 3 bases from V and 4 bases from J, with 10 bases in between. Per the germline V gene, CDR1 is LGHNT and CDR2 is FRNRAP. The CDR3 is made up of 13 amino acids. The CDR3, as DNA: TGTGCTAGTGGTTTTGGGGGCGGGTACGAGCAGTACTTC. Its translation is CASGFGGGYEQYF.

This clonotype was seen a few times. The rearrangement links TRBV13 to TRBJ2-1; D call uncertain. This CDR3 is 17 amino acids long. Germline V gene sequence: CDR1 PRHDT, CDR2 FYEKMQ (reference sequence). V dropped 5 bases and J dropped 0 bases, with 17 bases sitting between them. The chain's CDR3 is CASSPSDQESSYNEQFF. DNA of the CDR3: TGTGCCAGCAGCCCAAGCGATCAGGAAAGCTCCTACAATGAGCAGTTCTTC.

This clonotype was seen more than once but under ten times. V gene TRBV5-1 combines with J gene TRBJ2-4; no clear D gene. Trimming took 1 base from V and 11 from J, leaving 16 bases between them. CDR3 length equals 14 residues. Germline V gene data show CDR1 as SGHRS and CDR2 as YFSETQ. DNA of the CDR3: TGCGCCAGCAGCTTGTTATCCGGCGAGAGCTTTCAGTACTTC. Encoded protein: CASSLLSGESFQYF.

This clonotype was seen a handful of times. This chain uses TRBV9 with TRBJ2-2; perhaps TRBD1 as D (6 bases). This CDR3 is built from 15 residues. The V gene's germline CDR1 is SGDLS and CDR2 YYNGEE. Trimming removed 2 bases from V and 4 bases from J, with 12 bases in between. CDR3 sequence: CASSVQGPLTGELFF. The CDR3 nucleotides read TGTGCCAGCAGCGTGCAGGGGCCCCTCACCGGGGAGCTGTTTTTT.

This clonotype was seen once. The chain recombines TRBV10-3 with TRBJ2-5; 8 bases are shared with TRBD2. Germline V gene data show CDR1 as ENHRY and CDR2 as SYGVKD. The CDR3 sequence is 16 residues long. V gave up 0 bases and J gave up 1 base; unmatched junction bases: 4. The CDR3 region has the DNA TGTGCCATCAGTGAGTCGAGGCGGGAGGTCCAAGAGACCCAGTACTTC. As protein: CAISESRREVQETQYF.

In its sample, this clonotype was seen a few times. The CDR3 here is CASSFFARSYEQYF. The CDR3 DNA reads TGTGCCAGCAGCTTCTTCGCCCGGTCCTACGAGCAGTACTTC. The chain uses TRBV5-6 and TRBJ2-7, with D unresolved. The CDR3 runs to 14 residues. Germline CDR1 reads SGHDT; CDR2 reads YYEEEE. V shed 2 bases and J shed 1 base, with 10 bases lying between them.